This TCR beta chain was retrieved from a study of OX40 agonist ivuxolimab in advanced cancers. Study-wide background: Partial responses occurred in three patients (one hepatocellular carcinoma, two cutaneous melanoma). Study-wide results and limits: The CD4+ and CD8+ T cells in the blood had expanded clonally by week 6 at 0.1 to 3.0 mg/kg.

The data were produced by immunoSEQ multiplex PCR, yet TCRdb's version contains in-frame clones alone and is incomplete. This sample has roughly 56,000 clones, with roughly 84% found just once. About this clone itself: What it recognizes is unknown.

The CDR3 has 15 amino acids. Germline V gives CDR1 SGHNT, CDR2 YYREEE (reference sequence). The germline V and J ends were trimmed by 2 bases and 4 bases, with 15 bases remaining between them. The chain links TRBV5-4 to TRBJ1-2; D gene unclear. The starting material was CD4+ or CD8+ T cells sorted from blood, obtained in a trial of the OX40 agonist ivuxolimab. The clonotype was recovered from an adult with an advanced solid tumor such as melanoma, head and neck, liver or kidney cancer. The CDR3 bases are TGTGCCAGCAGCTTTATCAGCGACACCCTCTATGGCTACACCTTC. As protein: CASSFISDTLYGYTF.